This passage covers 21 T cell receptor beta chains from one sample sequenced in a study of T cells in Graves' hyperthyroidism and ophthalmopathy. From RNA transcripts, TCR beta CDR3 regions were amplified. The HTBI primer set was used in a first-round RT-PCR of the TCR CDR3. Via MiXCR, TCRdb re-called the multiplex PCR reads, giving one row per CDR3 protein. Of about half a million distinct CDR3 sequences listed, roughly a quarter are singletons. Sequenced: blood. These receptors all come from a woman between 25 and 40 years old with Graves' ophthalmopathy.

This clonotype was found many times. The chain joins TRBV7-6 to TRBJ2-1; D may be TRBD1 or TRBD2 (5 bases each). The germline gives CDR1 SGHVS, CDR2 FNYEAQ. Trimming took 1 base from V and 0 from J, leaving 19 bases between them. The CDR3 totals 19 residues. The CDR3 spells CASSLETEGDPSSYNEQFF. In DNA form, the CDR3 reads TGTGCCAGCAGCTTAGAGACAGAAGGGGACCCCAGCTCCTACAATGAGCAGTTCTTC.

Concerning this clonotype itself: It is likely a read error, because the conserved phenylalanine at the end of the CDR3 is missing. V gene TRBV4-3 combines with J gene TRBJ1-5; D not resolved. Germline CDR1 LGHNA, CDR2 YSLEER. V lost 1 base and J 5 bases, leaving 6 bases between the germline ends. This CDR3 is built from 13 residues. The CDR3 loop reads CASSQGTHQPQHY. The CDR3 coding sequence is TGCGCCAGCAGCCAAGGGACCCATCAGCCCCAGCATTAT.

CDR3 sequence (DNA): TGTGCCAGCAGCTTAGATATCGGGTTGGTTTCCGAGCAGTACTTC. It codes for CASSLDIGLVSEQYF. The chain uses TRBV11-2 and TRBJ2-7, with D unresolved. The CDR3 loop spans 15 amino acids. Trimming shortened V by 0 bases and J by 6 bases, and 15 bases separated the two germline ends. CDR1 is SGHAT and CDR2 is FQNNGV in the germline V gene. Using reference TRBV11-2 and TRBJ2-7 for the parts outside the CDR3, the full variable domain is EAGVAQSPRYKIIEKRQSVAFWCNPISGHATLYWYQQILGQGPKLLIQFQNNGVVDDSQLPKDRFSAERLKGVDSTLKIQPAKLEDSAVYLCASSLDIGLVSEQYFGPGTRLTVT.

CDR3 DNA sequence: TGTGCCAGTAGTCGGGCGGGGGGCACCCAAGAGACCCAGTACTTC. This gives the protein CASSRAGGTQETQYF. The rearrangement links TRBV19 to TRBJ2-5; the match to TRBD2 covers 8 bases. Germline V lookup: CDR1 LNHDA, CDR2 SQIVND (reference sequence). The trim removed 5 bases at V and 1 base at J, leaving 6 bases unmatched. CDR3 length: 15 residues.

This chain uses TRBV6-2 or TRBV6-3 with TRBJ2-7; D remains unclear. Trimming stripped 4 bases from V and 4 bases from J, with 11 bases between. Per germline, CDR1 MNHEY and CDR2 SVGEGT. This CDR3 comprises 13 residues. CDR3 sequence (DNA): TGTGCCAGCAGTTCCTCGGCGAGATACGAGCAGTACTTC. It specifies CASSSSARYEQYF.

This clonotype was detected many times. The rearrangement uses TRBV6-4 and TRBJ1-1; D is undetermined. From germline, CDR1 is MRHNA and CDR2 SNTAGT. The CDR3 extends over 14 amino acids. The germline V and J ends were trimmed by 3 bases and 1 base, with 9 bases remaining between them. In DNA, the CDR3 is TGTGCCAGCAGTGAGTTTGTCGGGAACACTGAAGCTTTCTTT. Translation: CASSEFVGNTEAFF.

This clonotype was counted many times. This chain joins TRBV29-1 and TRBJ1-1; D is possibly TRBD1 (5 bases). The germline V and J ends were trimmed by 6 bases and 1 base, with 15 bases remaining between them. The CDR3 contains 14 residues. Germline loops: CDR1 SQVTM, CDR2 ANQGSEA. The CDR3 sequence: CSVEGLAGNTEAFF. CDR3 bases: TGCAGCGTGGAGGGGCTGGCGGGGAACACTGAAGCTTTCTTT. The full variable domain, completed using reference TRBV29-1 and TRBJ1-1, is SAVISQKPSRDICQRGTSLTIQCQVDSQVTMMFWYRQQPGQSLTLIATANQGSEATYESGFVIDKFPISRPNLTFSTLTVSNMSPEDSSIYLCSVEGLAGNTEAFFGQGTRLTVV.

The chain recombines TRBV10-3 with TRBJ1-2; 7 bases map to TRBD1. The CDR3 is 16 residues long. Trimming cost V 0 bases and J 2 bases; bases outside gene matches: 6. The germline V gene encodes CDR1 ENHRY and CDR2 SYGVKD. CDR3 sequence: CAISESVDRRNYGYTF. The CDR3 DNA reads TGTGCCATCAGTGAGTCGGTGGACAGGAGGAACTATGGCTACACCTTC.

In this sample, this clonotype turned up many times. The rearrangement joins TRBV2 to TRBJ1-3; D is possibly TRBD1 (5 bases). V shed 6 bases and J shed 4 bases, with 13 bases lying between them. Germline CDR1 and CDR2: SNHLY and FYNNEI. This CDR3 contains 14 residues. The chain's CDR3 is CASREGTGGNTIYF. Written as DNA, the CDR3 is TGTGCCAGCAGAGAGGGGACGGGAGGAAACACCATATATTTT.

This sequence joins TRBV11-2 and TRBJ2-3; 7 bases map to TRBD1. The trim removed 2 bases at V and 5 bases at J, leaving 10 bases unmatched. This CDR3 spans 16 amino acids. In germline, CDR1 is SGHAT, CDR2 FQNNGV. The CDR3 protein is CASSLLGGRFGDTQYF. As DNA, the CDR3 is TGTGCCAGCAGCTTACTAGGGGGCAGGTTTGGAGATACGCAGTATTTT.

The rearrangement uses TRBV12-3 or TRBV12-4 and TRBJ2-7, with D possibly being TRBD2 (6 bases). The germline V and J ends were trimmed by 5 bases and 2 bases, with 13 bases remaining between them. The CDR3 runs to 14 residues. Here the CDR3 reads CASSPREFPYEQYF. In nucleotides, the CDR3 is TGTGCCAGCAGTCCCCGGGAGTTCCCCTACGAGCAGTACTTC.

This clonotype was seen many times. CDR3 nucleotide sequence: TGCAGTGCTAGGGCCAGGGTCTCCTACGAGCAGTACTTC. Amino acids: CSARARVSYEQYF. The chain has TRBV20-1 and TRBJ2-7, with D perhaps TRBD1 (5 bases). The CDR3 is made up of 13 amino acids. Trimming took off 3 bases at V and 0 bases at J, with 9 bases between the two ends. The V gene's germline CDR1 is DFQATT and CDR2 SNEGSKA (reference sequence).

This clonotype appeared many times. The J gene is TRBJ1-2, the V gene TRBV7-2, with 7 bases lining up with TRBD1. There are 14 residues in the CDR3. The germline CDR1 and CDR2 sequences are SGHTA and FQGNSA. V dropped 5 bases and J dropped 4; count of bases not matched to a gene: 7. CDR3: CASSTDRAGYGYTF. The CDR3 DNA sequence: TGTGCCAGCAGCACCGACAGGGCTGGCTATGGCTACACCTTC. Full variable domain (missing parts from reference TRBV7-2 and TRBJ1-2): GAGVSQSPSNKVTEKGKDVELRCDPISGHTALYWYRQSLGQGLEFLIYFQGNSAPDKSGLPSDRFSAERTGGSVSTLTIQRTQQEDSAVYLCASSTDRAGYGYTFGSGTRLTVV.

There are many counts of this clonotype. This chain links TRBV6-1 with TRBJ1-5, with D possibly being TRBD1 (5 bases). Germline V CDR1 and CDR2: MNHNS, SASEGT. This CDR3 comprises 16 residues. The V and J ends lost 5 bases and 4 bases respectively, with 18 bases between them. For the CDR3, the DNA is TGTGCCAGCAGTCAATCCCTAGGGGAGGGGAATCAGCCCCAGCATTTT. Translating gives CASSQSLGEGNQPQHF.

The table lists this clonotype with a count of one. The gene calls are TRBV5-1 and TRBJ2-7; possibly TRBD1 for D (6 bases). The CDR3 is made up of 15 amino acids. From germline, CDR1 is SGHRS and CDR2 YFSETQ. Deletions cut 4 bases from V and 1 base from J, with 15 bases between. The CDR3 reads CASSPDLQGSYEQYF. The CDR3 DNA sequence: TGCGCCAGCAGCCCGGATCTACAGGGTTCCTACGAGCAGTACTTC.

This clonotype was counted only a few times. The chain couples TRBV5-5 to TRBJ1-6, with a weak D call TRBD1 (5 bases). Trimming removed 4 bases at V and 7 bases at J, with 15 bases between. The CDR3 has 15 amino acids. Germline V gene sequence: CDR1 SGHKS, CDR2 YYEKEE (reference sequence). CDR3 amino acids: CASSLGPGQNSPLHF. CDR3 bases: TGTGCCAGCAGCCTCGGACCGGGGCAGAATTCACCCCTCCACTTT.

This clonotype came up many times. DNA for the CDR3: TGTGCCAGCAGTCCCCGACAGGGTTACAATGAGCAGTTCTTC. Its translation: CASSPRQGYNEQFF. V gene TRBV28 combines with J gene TRBJ2-1; 7 positions match TRBD1. Losses at the gene ends were 5 bases for V and 4 bases for J; bases not matched to a gene: 5. This CDR3 contains 14 residues. Germline CDR1 MDHEN, CDR2 SYDVKM.

There are many counts of this clonotype. V and J are TRBV6-5 and TRBJ2-7, with 7 bases fitting TRBD1. J lost 2 bases, V lost 0 bases, and 10 bases had no gene match. Looked up from germline, CDR1 is MNHEY and CDR2 is SVGAGI. This CDR3 has 17 residues. CDR3 DNA: TGTGCCAGCAGTTACTCTACACGAGGGCAGGGGGCCTACGAGCAGTACTTC. It translates to CASSYSTRGQGAYEQYF.

This clonotype was seen at least ten times. The chain combines TRBV4-1 with TRBJ1-2, with 10 bases fitting TRBD1. The CDR3 contains 16 residues. Germline loops: CDR1 MGHRA, CDR2 YSYEKL. The junction had 7 bases not matched to a gene; V was cut back by 2 bases and J by 4 bases. The CDR3 spells CASSQRRQGAGYGYTF. The CDR3 DNA follows: TGCGCCAGCAGCCAAAGGAGACAGGGGGCTGGCTATGGCTACACCTTC.

This clonotype was seen at least ten times. The DNA of the CDR3 is TGTGCCAGCAGTACCTCCGGGGCCTCTGGAAACACCATATATTTT. Amino acid sequence: CASSTSGASGNTIYF. The chain joins TRBV12-3 or TRBV12-4 to TRBJ1-3; tentative D call: TRBD1 (5 bases). V was pared by 5 bases and J by 0 bases, with 11 bases between. This CDR3 region has 15 residues.

This clonotype has a count of ten or more. The V and J genes are TRBV6-5 and TRBJ2-7, with 8 bases fitting TRBD1. The CDR3 has 13 residues. Germline assignment: CDR1 MNHEY and CDR2 SVGAGI. V lost 8 bases to trimming and J lost 3 bases; unmatched junction nucleotides: 6. The CDR3 region has the DNA TGTGCCAGCCGGACAGGGTCGGACTACGAGCAGTACTTC. This gives the protein CASRTGSDYEQYF.